This TCR beta chain was recovered during a study of Ad26.COV2.S vaccination and SARS-CoV-2 variants. Study-level points and caveats: Placebo and vaccine recipients had non-spike TCR breadth that was similar.

CDR3 size: 13 residues. The V gene's germline CDR1 is GTSNPN and CDR2 SVGIG (reference sequence). V was pared by 0 bases and J by 4 bases, with 6 bases between. Concerning this clone itself: Its antigen is not known.

Described treatment: some 19 received Ad26.COV2.S at low or high dose, single or two shots; 5 received placebo; per-sample allocation not given. After the first vaccine or placebo injection, samples were drawn on day 63. Generated by immunoSEQ multiplex PCR, the TCRdb table keeps only in-frame clones and is missing some. This table holds 300,000 to 450,000 clones, approximately 84% found once. The TCR comes from a person between 18 and 59 years old who received the Ad26.COV2.S COVID-19 vaccine or a placebo. This specimen consisted of peripheral blood, obtained in a trial of Ad26.COV2.S vaccine versus placebo. The chain couples TRBV30 to TRBJ1-4, with TRBD1 as a possible D gene (5 bases). CDR3 DNA sequence: TGTGCCTGGAGTGTGGGGCTTAATGAAAAACTGTTTTTT. Residues: CAWSVGLNEKLFF.